Listed here are 32 T cell receptor beta chains from one sample, sequenced in a study of T cells in Graves' hyperthyroidism and ophthalmopathy. It was RNA transcripts that yielded the amplified TCR beta CDR3 regions. First-round RT-PCR targeting the TCR CDR3 was performed with the HTBI primer set. TCRdb re-called the multiplex PCR reads through MiXCR, storing one row per CDR3 protein. The data show about 600,000 distinct CDR3 sequences, 14% seen once. What was sequenced was blood. These receptors came from a woman younger than 35 with Graves' ophthalmopathy.

At least ten counts were recorded for this clonotype. The CDR3 sequence: CASSQEGRVNGYTF. The CDR3 coding sequence is TGTGCCAGCAGCCAGGAGGGGCGGGTGAATGGCTACACCTTC. This chain connects TRBV4-2 to TRBJ1-2; perhaps TRBD1 as D (5 bases). CDR3 size: 14 residues. The germline V and J ends were trimmed by 3 bases and 6 bases, with 14 bases remaining between them. CDR1 is LGHNA and CDR2 is YNFKEQ in the germline V gene.

The chain is built from TRBV4-1 and TRBJ1-2; D is unresolved. The CDR3 totals 14 residues. V gave up 3 bases and J gave up 2 bases, with 10 bases separating them. Germline V lookup: CDR1 MGHRA, CDR2 YSYEKL. The CDR3 DNA is TGCGCCAGCAGCCACCCAGGACGGAACTATGGCTACACCTTC. This encodes CASSHPGRNYGYTF.

The chain carries TRBV29-1 and TRBJ1-2; a weak D match, TRBD1 (5 bases). CDR1 is SQVTM, CDR2 ANQGSEA, per germline. Trimming pared 5 bases from V and 8 bases from J, leaving 18 bases between. The CDR3 has 13 residues. CDR3 coding DNA: TGCAGCGTTTTCGACAGTCCCGAGGGGGGCTACACCTTC. This codes for CSVFDSPEGGYTF.

The table lists this clonotype with a few counts. This chain connects TRBV4-1 to TRBJ2-3, with a possible D match to TRBD2 (5 bases). Per germline, CDR1 MGHRA and CDR2 YSYEKL. V was clipped by 4 bases and J by 0 bases, with 11 bases between them. CDR3 length: 15 amino acids. The CDR3 loop reads CASSPDYPSTDTQYF. CDR3 in DNA: TGCGCCAGCAGCCCAGACTACCCAAGCACAGATACGCAGTATTTT.

V gene TRBV2 combines with J gene TRBJ2-7, with 12 positions matching TRBD1. The CDR3 runs to 17 residues. The junction had 15 bases not matched to a gene; V was cut back by 7 bases and J by 5 bases. Germline CDR1 reads SNHLY; CDR2 reads FYNNEI. The CDR3: CASTGTGGPGSGHEQYF. The CDR3 DNA sequence: TGTGCCAGCACCGGGACAGGGGGCCCCGGGTCGGGGCACGAGCAGTACTTC.

J is TRBJ1-6 and V is TRBV12-3 or TRBV12-4, with 7 bases aligning to TRBD1. The CDR3 covers 15 residues. V shed 6 bases, J shed 5 bases, and the junction held 7 bases outside the gene matches. Written as DNA, the CDR3 is TGTGCCAGCAGAATGGGACAGCCGAATAATTCACCCCTCCACTTT. Protein sequence: CASRMGQPNNSPLHF.

This chain links TRBV6-1 with TRBJ1-5; D unclear. The germline gives CDR1 MNHNS, CDR2 SASEGT. The CDR3 contains 15 residues. V was shortened by 2 bases and J by 0 bases, with 8 bases between the two germline ends. CDR3 residues: CASSEQRTSNQPQHF. CDR3 nucleotide sequence: TGTGCCAGCAGTGAACAGAGGACTAGCAATCAGCCCCAGCATTTT.

In this sample, this clonotype turned up many times. The chain has TRBV7-2 and TRBJ2-1; D might be TRBD2 (6 bases). Trimming pared 1 base from V and 4 bases from J, leaving 14 bases between. The CDR3 is made up of 16 amino acids. Germline loops: CDR1 SGHTA, CDR2 FQGNSA. The CDR3 sequence: CASSLDRSGGYNEQFF. The CDR3 DNA reads as TGTGCCAGCAGCTTAGACCGTAGCGGCGGTTACAATGAGCAGTTCTTC. Combining the CDR3 with reference TRBV7-2 and TRBJ2-1 gives the whole variable domain GAGVSQSPSNKVTEKGKDVELRCDPISGHTALYWYRQSLGQGLEFLIYFQGNSAPDKSGLPSDRFSAERTGGSVSTLTIQRTQQEDSAVYLCASSLDRSGGYNEQFFGPGTRLTVL.

This clonotype has just a few counts. V is TRBV5-4 and J is TRBJ2-3; 9 bases map to TRBD2. This CDR3 has 16 amino acids. V was clipped by 0 bases and J by 7 bases; unmatched bases: 9. Germline V gives CDR1 SGHNT, CDR2 YYREEE (reference sequence). In nucleotides, the CDR3 is TGTGCCAGCAGCTTGGCCAGGGCGGGAGGGCTGTATACGCAGTATTTT. Its protein is CASSLARAGGLYTQYF.

This clonotype occurred many times. The chain is built from TRBV7-2 and TRBJ2-7; D is unresolved. Trimming took off 6 bases at V and 0 bases at J, with 12 bases between the two ends. Germline-derived CDR1 and CDR2 are SGHTA and FQGNSA. The CDR3 consists of 14 residues. Written as DNA, the CDR3 is TGTGCCAGCAGTAGGGAACCAAGCTCCTACGAGCAGTACTTC. It is translated as CASSREPSSYEQYF. Full variable domain (missing parts from reference TRBV7-2 and TRBJ2-7): GAGVSQSPSNKVTEKGKDVELRCDPISGHTALYWYRQSLGQGLEFLIYFQGNSAPDKSGLPSDRFSAERTGGSVSTLTIQRTQQEDSAVYLCASSREPSSYEQYFGPGTRLTVT.

To note about this clonotype: A single base separates this from a much larger clone, so it may be a read error. The chain combines TRBV6-5 with TRBJ2-7; D unclear. This CDR3 is 15 amino acids long. CDR1 and CDR2 from the germline V gene are MNHEY and SVGAGI. The CDR3 sequence is CASSYPGPGRYEQHF. The CDR3 DNA reads TGTGCCAGCAGTTACCCCGGGCCGGGCCGATACGAGCAGCACTTC.

The chain carries TRBV13 and TRBJ2-3; 16 bases map to TRBD2. V was pared by 5 bases and J by 2 bases, with 10 bases of the junction left unmatched. The germline V gene encodes CDR1 PRHDT and CDR2 FYEKMQ (reference sequence). The CDR3 sequence is 19 residues long. The CDR3: CASSDTTGLAGGVTDTQYF. The CDR3 region has the DNA TGTGCCAGCAGCGACACCACGGGACTAGCGGGAGGGGTCACAGATACGCAGTATTTT.

In its sample, this clonotype was seen many times. The V and J genes are TRBV12-3 or TRBV12-4 and TRBJ1-5; no definite D call. There are 14 residues in the CDR3. Trimming removed 7 bases from V and 2 bases from J, with 12 bases in between. The CDR3 coding sequence is TGTGCCAGCATCAAAGGTAGGGGCAATCAGCCCCAGCATTTT. Its protein product is CASIKGRGNQPQHF.

This clonotype has at least ten counts. This chain connects TRBV28 to TRBJ1-2, with TRBD1 matching over 8 bases. Germline-derived CDR1 and CDR2 are MDHEN and SYDVKM. V shed 3 bases and J 3 bases; nucleotides not matched to a gene: 3. CDR3 length equals 14 residues. The CDR3 protein is CASSFRTGYYGYTF. The CDR3 bases are TGTGCCAGCAGTTTTAGGACAGGGTACTATGGCTACACCTTC.

This clonotype was counted many times. V is TRBV24-1 and J is TRBJ2-7; the match to TRBD1 covers 8 bases. The ends lost 4 bases at V and 7 bases at J; junction bases unmatched: 14. The CDR3 has 16 amino acids. The germline V gene encodes CDR1 KGHDR and CDR2 SFDVKD. The CDR3 nucleotides read TGTGCCACCAGTGACTCAGGGACAGGAGGAGCAGGGGAGCAGTACTTC. Protein: CATSDSGTGGAGEQYF.

This clonotype was seen repeatedly, ten times or more. The chain is built from TRBV28 and TRBJ2-7, with 8 positions matching TRBD2. V lost 7 bases to trimming and J lost 1 base; unmatched junction nucleotides: 9. Per germline, CDR1 MDHEN and CDR2 SYDVKM. There are 15 residues in the CDR3. Here the CDR3 reads CASNSPSGPSYEQYF. In DNA, the CDR3 is TGTGCCAGCAATTCCCCTAGCGGGCCGTCCTACGAGCAGTACTTC. The full variable domain, its missing parts supplied by reference TRBV28 and TRBJ2-7, is DVKVTQSSRYLVKRTGEKVFLECVQDMDHENMFWYRQDPGLGLRLIYFSYDVKMKEKGDIPEGYSVSREKKERFSLILESASTNQTSMYLCASNSPSGPSYEQYFGPGTRLTVT.

This clonotype was recorded many times. V is TRBV28 and J is TRBJ2-7; TRBD2 matches at 8 bases. Germline V gene lookup returns CDR1 MDHEN and CDR2 SYDVKM. The CDR3 has 14 residues. V lost 11 bases, J lost 3 bases, and 12 bases stayed unmatched. The CDR3 region has the DNA TGTGCCTGCACGGAGCCTAGCGGGTTCTACGAGCAGTACTTC. This translates into CACTEPSGFYEQYF.

This clonotype showed up just once. The rearrangement uses TRBV7-9 and TRBJ2-7; 9 bases agree with TRBD2. Looked up from germline, CDR1 is SEHNR and CDR2 is FQNEAQ (reference sequence). The CDR3 totals 16 residues. The ends lost 2 bases at V and 2 bases at J; junction bases unmatched: 7. The CDR3 coding sequence is TGTGCCAGCAGCTTACTGTCCGGGACTAGCACCTACGAGCAGTACTTC. Its translation is CASSLLSGTSTYEQYF.

This clonotype has just a few counts. CDR3 region: CASSVVGQGARETQYF. The CDR3, as DNA: TGTGCCAGCAGCGTGGTGGGACAGGGGGCGCGTGAGACCCAGTACTTC. The chain is built from TRBV9 and TRBJ2-5; TRBD1 aligns across 12 bases. The germline V gene has CDR1 SGDLS and CDR2 YYNGEE. The CDR3 runs 16 residues. Trimming removed 2 bases from V and 5 bases from J; junction bases left unmatched: 7.

This clonotype was found many times. The chain combines TRBV30 with TRBJ2-6, with D unclear. This CDR3 comprises 15 residues. V lost 4 bases and J 0 bases, leaving 10 bases between the germline ends. CDR1 and CDR2 from the germline V gene are GTSNPN and SVGIG (reference sequence). CDR3 nucleotide sequence: TGTGCCTGGAATGCTGATAACTCTGGGGCCAACGTCCTGACTTTC. It encodes CAWNADNSGANVLTF.

This clonotype came up many times. The CDR3 is CASRWARGEQFF. The CDR3 DNA reads TGTGCCAGCAGGTGGGCTAGGGGTGAGCAGTTCTTC. The chain carries TRBV3-1 and TRBJ2-1, with D possibly matching TRBD1 (5 bases). V gave up 6 bases and J gave up 9 bases, with 12 bases separating them. This CDR3 comprises 12 residues. Per germline, CDR1 LGHDT and CDR2 YNNKEL (reference sequence).

Worth noting for this clonotype: A junction boundary mismatches the germline segment, possibly from a read error. The rearrangement joins TRBV11-3 to TRBJ2-2; D remains ambiguous. Germline V gene lookup returns CDR1 SGHNT and CDR2 YENEEA. The length of the CDR3 is 17 residues. The CDR3 sequence: CASSFPSRELNPGELFF. CDR3 sequence (DNA): TGTGCCAGCAGCTTTCCCTCACGAGAGTTGAACCCCGGGGAGCTGTTTTTT.

This clonotype was counted between two and nine times. The rearrangement uses TRBV20-1 and TRBJ2-7, with D possibly TRBD2 on 5 matching bases. Per germline, CDR1 DFQATT and CDR2 SNEGSKA (reference sequence). V lost 5 bases to trimming and J lost 3 bases, with 14 bases between them. The CDR3 runs 13 residues. CDR3 sequence (DNA): TGCAGTGCTGGTCGTAGCGCAATCTACGAGCAGTACTTC. This gives the protein CSAGRSAIYEQYF.

The chain combines TRBV29-1 with TRBJ1-1; D might be TRBD1 (6 bases). Trimming removed 3 bases from V and 1 base from J, with 9 bases in between. Germline assignment: CDR1 SQVTM and CDR2 ANQGSEA. CDR3 length: 13 amino acids. CDR3 protein: CSVDQGTNTEAFF. The CDR3 DNA reads TGCAGCGTTGACCAGGGGACGAACACTGAAGCTTTCTTT.

This clonotype was observed at least ten times. This chain joins TRBV5-1 and TRBJ2-1; possibly TRBD1 for D (5 bases). V was clipped by 0 bases and J by 6 bases, with 16 bases between them. The CDR3 runs to 16 residues. Germline-derived CDR1 and CDR2 are SGHRS and YFSETQ. In DNA, the CDR3 is TGCGCCAGCAGCTTGGAGGTCGTAGACAGCCTCAATGAGCAGTTCTTC. Its protein is CASSLEVVDSLNEQFF. The complete variable domain, with remaining parts taken from reference TRBV5-1 and TRBJ2-1, reads KAGVTQTPRYLIKTRGQQVTLSCSPISGHRSVSWYQQTPGQGLQFLFEYFSETQRNKGNFPGRFSGRQFSNSRSEMNVSTLELGDSALYLCASSLEVVDSLNEQFFGPGTRLTVL.

This rearrangement joins TRBV7-3 to TRBJ1-1; D gene uncertain. V shed 2 bases and J shed 0 bases, with 10 bases lying between them. Germline V gives CDR1 SGHTA, CDR2 FQGTGA. The CDR3 loop spans 15 amino acids. CDR3 sequence reads: CASSLQSGMNTEAFF. The DNA for the CDR3 is TGTGCCAGCAGCTTACAAAGTGGCATGAACACTGAAGCTTTCTTT.

The rearrangement uses TRBV29-1 and TRBJ1-4; D is uncertain. The CDR3 spans 15 residues. V was shortened by 0 bases and J by 5 bases, with 13 bases between the two germline ends. In germline, CDR1 is SQVTM, CDR2 ANQGSEA. CDR3 region: CSVEDHGHPNEKLFF. Here the CDR3 DNA reads TGCAGCGTTGAAGATCACGGCCACCCGAATGAAAAACTGTTTTTT.

In this sample, this clonotype turned up many times. The CDR3 region is CASSYSGYNEQFF. In DNA form, the CDR3 reads TGTGCCAGCAGTTACTCAGGGTACAATGAGCAGTTCTTC. The V gene is TRBV6-5, the J gene TRBJ2-1; D is undetermined. Looked up from germline, CDR1 is MNHEY and CDR2 is SVGAGI. The CDR3 covers 13 residues. Trimming removed 0 bases at V and 4 bases at J, with 4 bases between.

This clonotype was recorded many times. The rearrangement joins TRBV2 to TRBJ1-1; D is possibly TRBD1 (5 bases). V dropped 4 bases and J dropped 4 bases, with 13 bases sitting between them. This CDR3 is 14 amino acids long. CDR1 and CDR2 (germline): SNHLY, FYNNEI. The DNA of the CDR3 is TGTGCCAGCAGTGGGGAGGAGGGGCCCACTGAAGCTTTCTTT. It codes for CASSGEEGPTEAFF.

This chain joins TRBV4-3 and TRBJ1-5; no firm D call. V lost 0 bases, J lost 1 base, and 13 bases lay in between. The CDR3 has 17 residues. The germline gives CDR1 LGHNA, CDR2 YSLEER. CDR3 in amino acids: CASSQDTGRMSNQPQHF. Here the CDR3 DNA reads TGCGCCAGCAGCCAAGATACGGGGAGGATGAGCAATCAGCCCCAGCATTTT.

This clonotype showed up many times. The junction departs from germline at one end; a sequencing error may be responsible. The chain uses TRBV20-1 and TRBJ2-5, with D tentatively TRBD1 or TRBD2 (5 bases each). The CDR3 length is 13 residues. The V gene's germline CDR1 is DFQATT and CDR2 SNEGSKA (reference sequence). CDR3 coding DNA: TGCAGTGCGAGAGGGCAGGGAGTGCAGACCCAGTACTTC. Amino acids: CSARGQGVQTQYF.

This clonotype was seen more than once but under ten times. The V gene is TRBV24-1, the J gene TRBJ2-7; perhaps TRBD1 as D (5 bases). V was shortened by 4 bases and J by 5 bases, with 17 bases between the two germline ends. Germline V gene lookup returns CDR1 KGHDR and CDR2 SFDVKD. CDR3 length: 15 residues. CDR3 in DNA: TGTGCCACCAGTGACTCCAGGGAATTCCGGAACGAGCAGTACTTC. Its translation: CATSDSREFRNEQYF.